The entry below describes one T cell receptor beta chain. The data were obtained in a study of blood T cell repertoires in COVID-19. About the study: The cDNA or gDNA used as material had been derived from T cells, B-cell-depleted T cells, or PBMCs.

CDR1 is SGHTA, CDR2 FQGNSA, per germline. The length of the CDR3 is 15 residues. The J segment lost 3 bases and the V segment lost 4 bases, leaving 5 bases of the junction unmatched. As handled by the study authors: It was from reference gene primer amplification that nucleated cell counts were estimated. Assay: immunoSEQ multiplex PCR; the TCRdb copy retains only in-frame clones and omits some. That table furnishes V, J and clone size, whereas the DNA furnished D and trimming. Of over 150,000 clones listed, roughly 86% were seen once; the top ten hold about 3.9%. The chain uses TRBV7-2 and TRBJ2-5; 10 nucleotides align to TRBD1. The TCR sequence derives from a woman aged 60-75 years who had recovered from COVID-19. The sequenced sample consisted of peripheral blood. This CDR3 reads CASSSDRGYKETQYF. The CDR3 DNA follows: TGTGCCAGCAGCTCGGACAGGGGGTACAAAGAGACCCAGTACTTC.